This T cell receptor (beta chain) originates from a study of CD4 T cell repertoires in COVID-19. The memory T cells were sequenced right after ex vivo isolation, without culture. General study findings and limits: Several top expanded SARS-CoV-2-reactive clonotypes were shared by two or three memory subsets.

Some clones are missing from TCRdb's copy, which holds only in-frame ones; the method was immunoSEQ multiplex PCR. The data hold roughly 23,000 clones, with around 87% observed a single time. This CDR3 is 17 amino acids long. V was trimmed by 5 bases and J by 2 bases, leaving 21 bases between them. CDR1 MDHEN and CDR2 SYDVKM come from the germline V gene. Points on this clone: What it recognizes is unknown.

This rearrangement joins TRBV28 to TRBJ1-1; maybe TRBD1 (5 bases). The material was central memory CD4+ T cells from blood, obtained before the COVID-19 pandemic. This TCR came from a human donor who had COVID-19. As DNA, the CDR3 is TGTGCCAGCAGTCCACCAGTCCGACAGTTTTTAAACACTGAAGCTTTCTTT. This encodes CASSPPVRQFLNTEAFF.